This T cell receptor beta chain was retrieved from a study of CD8 T cell repertoires and HIV-1 epitope variants (dated by TCRdb to the early 2020s). Describing the broader study: Twenty-five peptides representing autologous and known Gag and Nef epitope variants were each used to stimulate T cells in separate culture wells. Among the control conditions were a peptide pool of CMV, EBV and flu, the Ebola AY9 epitope serving as a negative control, and a well with no peptide. The epitopes tested were three Gag epitope families plus Nef HW9 and YT9. A 1M T cell aliquot was kept as an uncultured baseline condition, separate from the roughly 90 T cell cultures. A total of approximately 77 T cell cultures were run, with each culture condition performed in triplicate except for one peptide, which was performed in duplicate. Cultures ran for around nine days in IMDM with gentamicin, with half-media changes on days 3 and 7 adding IL-2, IL-7 and IL-15. T cells were enriched using the EasySep Human T Cell Enrichment Kit and then co-cultured with an equal number of autologous T cell-negative cells acting as antigen-presenting cells. Study-wide conclusions, independent of this receptor: The assay identified only TCR beta chains and indicated proliferation in response to antigen, without indicating T cell function or cytokine profile. The study identified nine antigen-specific TCR beta clonotypes, over 5 of which appeared to be cross-reactive for autologous or known escape epitope variants. The Nef KF9 family was recognized by five clonotypes and the HW9 family by one, and no responses to the TAALDMSHF plasma variant were observed.

From a lookup of the germline V gene, CDR1 and CDR2 are SGHAT and FQNNGV. The CDR3 holds 12 amino acids from the cysteine to the phenylalanine. Only CDR3 DNA remains: 36 bases, in frame from the first base. V was cut back by 3 bases and J by 7 bases, leaving a gap of 9 bases between them. Sequencing of TCR beta CDR3 regions was done on the immunoSEQ platform at survey depth. The QIAamp DNA micro kit was used to extract genomic DNA from every cultured and uncultured CD8+ T cell population. In the authors' own workflow: Samples with fewer than 5,000 productive reads were excluded, resulting in the removal of about 7% of the roughly 75 HIV peptide-stimulated cultures. A MANAFEST web app trimmed sequences to CDR3 and removed nonproductive sequences, CDR3s under 5 amino acids, and those not starting C or ending F/W. To count as antigen-specific, a clonotype had to be expanded in at least 2 of 3 replicates compared with the no-peptide control at FDR 0.01, and only within one epitope family. In addition, a specific clonotype needed a frequency at least fivefold higher than in wells stimulated with peptides from other epitope families. Sourced from immuneACCESS, this table was stored by TCRdb with only in-frame sequences that have V and J called. A share of the clones is absent; for the studies checked, an unresolved V gene accounts for under half, and the remainder has no known explanation. The V and J calls and clone size are taken from that table; D and trimming were inferred from the DNA. This sample comprises several thousand clones, about 64% of them detected only once. Around 45% of the sample goes to the ten largest clones.

Points on this clone: Its antigen is currently not known. No much larger clone is present one base from it, and per-base qualities are unavailable.

The EasySep Human CD8+ T Cell Enrichment Kit was used on day 10 to isolate CD8+ T cells from every culture. Sequencing was done on a sample of cultured CD8+ T cells derived from PBMCs. The sequence is built from TRBV11-2 and TRBJ1-1; tentative D gene TRBD1, with 5 bases matching. The source of this sequence is a male donor with HIV. The bases are TGTGCCAGCAGCTTTGGGACCTTTGAAGCTTTCTTT. The encoded protein is CASSFGTFEAFF.